The subject of this entry is one T cell receptor beta chain. There is no known antigen for this receptor. The input lacks base qualities; no much larger clone sits a single base away. This specimen comes from a study of cytomegalovirus exposure and HLA in healthy donors (dated by TCRdb to the late 2010s). For context, the study as a whole: In an earlier analysis of 587 of the donors, approximately 260 Gb of sequence data and 95 million to 130 million unique TCR beta sequences from 150 million to 200 million T cells were reported. About 300 gigabases of sequencing data and approximately 92 million unique TCR sequences made up an early release that covered some 640 HLA-typed donors. Of the roughly 410 genotyped donors, 81% were placed in the genetic ancestry cluster associated with self-reported Caucasian donors. The study aimed to test whether signatures of past pathogen exposure could be identified by cataloging public T cell receptors. The study used immunosequencing to profile the T cell repertoires of approximately 650 subjects and linked those repertoires to cytomegalovirus serostatus. Along with the roughly 670-subject first cohort, a separate validation cohort of over a hundred different subjects was used. To predict cytomegalovirus infection status, the study combined high-throughput TCR immunosequencing, statistical association of individual TCRs with disease status, and machine learning. To study patterns of TCR occurrence, a later analysis re-analyzed previously published TCR beta repertoires from 700 or so donors and added high-resolution HLA genotyping. In the later analysis, no new phenotypic data were used to find candidate immune exposures; instead, reliance was placed on TCR beta sequences and their occurrence across donors. An earlier analysis of 500 to 650 of the donors applied high-throughput TCR beta sequencing to assess whether each TCR beta V gene segment acted as functional or pseudogenic. Alongside the repertoire data, information on donor age, sex, ethnicity and CMV serostatus was compiled. In a later genetic analysis, genome-wide SNP genotypes for about three fifths of the roughly 670 donors were used, and that subset was treated as a discovery cohort. All discovery cohort repertoires had been generated using a single sequencing platform. Class I and class II HLA loci were covered by the typing at four-digit resolution. The number of typed donors differed by locus: 629-630 for A, B, C, DRB1 and DQB1; approximately 520 for DQA1; some 610 for DPA1; and around 450 for DPB1. Roughly 5 DR-DQ haplotypes were handled as single units for association and clustering because linkage in the cohort was strong. Across around 400 genotyped donors of the cohort, an average of about 240,000 unique TCR beta nucleotide sequences per donor were sequenced, and 15% to 20% of those sequences were non-productive.

General conclusions and limits of the study: The earlier analysis of about 600 of the donors excluded approximately 17 rarely observed V segments, including chromosome 9 orphons, because counts were too low. In a later analysis, several top co-occurrence clusters were reported to appear linked to parvovirus B19, influenza, CMV and Epstein-Barr virus. When HLA alleles, especially DR and DQ, strongly co-occurred, TCR associations were difficult to assign to individual alleles. In a later analysis, 16,951 TCR beta sequences were associated with specific HLA alleles at a false discovery rate of 0.05. An association between a missense DCLRE1C variant and V-gene and J-gene trimming of TCR beta chains was found in a later genetic analysis and replicated in an independent cohort. In vitro tests confirmed that a few of the cytomegalovirus-associated TCR beta chains recognize cytomegalovirus antigens. In a later analysis, HLA-associated TCR beta chains showed more clonal expansion and lower generation probabilities than non-associated chains that were equally common. Because HLA typing was unavailable for some donors at each locus, only the typed subset was used in association tests. According to the authors, the approach could potentially be generalized to other disease states and immunological phenotypes. A later genetic analysis reported fewer N-insertions in productive TCRs among donors in an Asian-associated ancestry cluster than the approximately 670-donor mean. In a later analysis, TCR association rates were found to vary across HLA loci, with the most associated TCRs seen for DRB1 alleles and the fewest for HLA-C alleles. Correlated functional status among segregating V segments might reflect linkage disequilibrium, but an unknown experimental factor could not be ruled out. The presence/absence analyses assumed that sequencing depth was roughly uniform across donors, and that assumption may not be true. The sequencing pipeline was judged likely to have produced a cluster of highly shared sequence variants as a technical artifact. For the cohort, immune exposure information was limited to CMV serostatus. Some IMGT-functional V segments, including TRBV6-2 and TRBV6-3, could not be told apart with the 87-base-pair reads, so those segments were excluded. In an earlier analysis of under 600 of the donors, most TCR beta V segments were observed in productive rearrangements about 87% or about 30% of the time, broadly matching IMGT annotations. A further reported finding was that TCR beta sequences accurately predicted the HLA-A and HLA-B alleles for most subjects in the first cohort. According to a later analysis, most CMV-associated TCR beta chains appeared to be HLA-restricted, and the HLA associations seemed to be driven largely by CMV exposure. Most TCR sequences were observed very rarely across donors, whereas some public TCRs were present in many individuals. In the study, approximately 160 TCR beta chains were listed as associated with cytomegalovirus. In this cohort, only TCR beta chains were sequenced, and detectable features were limited by the absence of alpha or paired-chain data. Cytomegalovirus status was reported to be diagnosed by the classifier with high specificity and sensitivity in both the original and validation cohorts.

The library came from the immunoSEQ multiplex PCR assay. For the multiplex PCR, a mixture combining 60 forward primers for TCR Vbeta segments and 13 reverse primers for TCR Jbeta segments was used. The CDR3 region of rearranged TCR beta genes was amplified from genomic DNA with a multiplex PCR assay. The Illumina HiSeq System was used to sequence the amplified TCR beta libraries as 87-base-pair reads. The original methods were these. In a later analysis, 77 million or so unique TCR beta chains were counted across the 500 to 850 repertoires, and around 10 million of these chains were shared by at least two donors. Raw reads were error-corrected and collapsed into unique sequences by a nearest-neighbor algorithm in which closely related sequences were merged to remove PCR and sequencing errors. V, D and J gene segments were assigned by aligning CDR3 sequences to IMGT reference sequences. For a sequence to be retained, a match of at least six nucleotides was required to both a V gene segment and a J gene segment. Rearrangements were called productive when the CDR3 lacked stop codons and stayed in frame with V and J; all others were non-productive. CDR3 was defined by IMGT convention, running from the second conserved V-encoded cysteine to the conserved J-encoded phenylalanine. The earlier analysis of 500 to 650 of the donors excluded any sequence lacking an unambiguous match to a single V gene segment. In an earlier analysis of a few hundred of the donors, V segments were called functional above 56.7% productive rearrangements and were called segregating when the between-donor standard deviation exceeded 5%. A statistical classification framework was built to diagnose cytomegalovirus status from the catalog of TCR beta chain sequences. V and J gene assignment, in a later analysis, came from comparing TCR nucleotide sequences with IMGT/GENE-DB human TR gene sequences. Using the TCRdist pipeline, a later analysis assigned CDR3 sequences along with most-parsimonious VDJ recombination scenarios. In a later analysis, each TCR beta chain was defined by its CDR3 amino acid sequence together with its V-gene family, and reads lacking a unique V-gene family were excluded. As a way to deal with suspected cross-contamination and a sequencing artifact, a later analysis dropped 500 to 700 nucleotide sequences that were highly shared and had low generation probability. A later analysis calculated a clonal expansion index for each public chain from normalized within-repertoire ranks of inferred template counts. Generation probabilities in a later analysis came from a VDJ recombination model fitted to out-of-frame rearrangements, and those results were checked against IGoR. Hypergeometric tests were used in a later analysis to score TCR-TCR, TCR-HLA and TCR-CMV co-occurrence, with a repertoire-size bias correction applied to the TCR pairs. False discovery rates were estimated in a later analysis by permuting HLA or CMV assignments 20 times. In a later analysis, co-occurring TCRs were grouped with DBSCAN, and TCRdist sequence similarity was added when clustering was performed within HLA-allele-positive subsets. For co-occurrence clustering, repertoires with fewer than 30,000 or more than 120,000 public chains were excluded, along with roughly 5 repertoires with anomalous nucleotide sharing. TCRdb re-hosts the immuneACCESS table, in-frame sequences only. Its copies lack some clones; in the studies checked, an unresolved V gene accounts for under half of them, and the cause for the rest is not known. V, J and clone size derive from that table, while D and trimming were established from the DNA sequence. For this sample there are about 99,000 clones; roughly 80% appear just once. Clones ranked in the top ten supply 3.5% to 4.5% of the sample.

Compared with germline, V lacks 4 bases and J lacks 3 bases; bases without a gene match: 5. CDR1 is given as SGHNT and CDR2 as YYREEE, both from the germline V gene (reference sequence). Measured from the cysteine to the phenylalanine, the CDR3 is 15 residues long. The only DNA kept is the CDR3, 45 bases in frame from the first base. The cohort consisted of fewer than 700 healthy bone marrow donors. At the time of sampling, all cohort members were nominally healthy, though unrecorded immune exposures were likely present. The donor was CMV seropositive and belonged to the group of about 290 seropositive cohort members. A peripheral blood sample was provided by each donor, and peripheral blood mononuclear cells were used for TCR beta sequencing. The Qiagen DNeasy Blood Extraction Kit was used to extract genomic DNA from the blood cell samples.

The sequence came from a middle-aged man in good health and CMV-seropositive. The chain links TRBV5-4 with TRBJ2-5; 11 of the junction bases match TRBD2. The source material was PBMCs. CDR3 protein: CASSGTSGRKETQYF. The nucleotide sequence is TGTGCCAGCAGCGGCACTAGCGGGAGAAAAGAGACCCAGTACTTC.